These 10 T cell receptor beta chains were all obtained from the same sample, sequenced in a study of T-cell reconstitution after alpha-beta-depleted transplantation in children. It was with unique molecular identifiers that the TCRbeta library was prepared. TCRdb analysed the PCR reads with MiXCR anew, one entry per CDR3 protein. This table has hundreds of thousands of distinct CDR3 sequences, roughly 15% appearing once. Specimen: PBMCs from the stem cell graft donor, collected from the stem cell graft. Receptors originate from a human donor who donated a stem cell graft to a child with acute myeloid leukemia.

The J gene is TRBJ2-5, the V gene TRBV12-3 or TRBV12-4; 8 bases map to TRBD2. Trimming took 6 bases from V and 4 from J; bases not matched to a gene: 10. The CDR3 totals 15 residues. As DNA, the CDR3 is TGTGCCAGCAGCGCGACTGGGACTAGATCAGAGACCCAGTACTTC. Translation: CASSATGTRSETQYF.

This clonotype occurred a few times. This sequence joins TRBV5-6 and TRBJ1-2; D not resolved. V gave up 2 bases and J gave up 3 bases, with 11 bases separating them. The CDR3 extends over 14 amino acids. Germline V gene sequence: CDR1 SGHDT, CDR2 YYEEEE. The CDR3 spells CASSFFVRYYGYTF. The CDR3 DNA reads as TGTGCCAGCAGCTTTTTCGTGAGATACTATGGCTACACCTTC. The full variable domain, completed using reference TRBV5-6 and TRBJ1-2, is DAGVTQSPTHLIKTRGQQVTLRCSPKSGHDTVSWYQQALGQGPQFIFQYYEEEERQRGNFPDRFSGHQFPNYSSELNVNALLLGDSALYLCASSFFVRYYGYTFGSGTRLTVV.

This clonotype has more than one count but fewer than ten. The DNA of the CDR3 is TGTGCCAGCAGCTCCTTGTGGACTGAAGCTTTCTTT. The encoded protein is CASSSLWTEAFF. The chain couples TRBV6-5 to TRBJ1-1; D is unclear. V dropped 6 bases and J dropped 5 bases, with 10 bases sitting between them. CDR1 and CDR2 from the germline V gene are MNHEY and SVGAGI. The CDR3 length is 12 residues.

This clonotype was detected a few times. The V and J genes are TRBV7-9 and TRBJ1-2; D is ambiguous. The CDR3 totals 15 residues. In germline, CDR1 is SEHNR, CDR2 FQNEAQ (reference sequence). V gave up 5 bases and J gave up 0 bases, with 13 bases separating them. CDR3 amino acids: CASSPVDLPNYGYTF. The CDR3 region has the DNA TGTGCCAGCAGCCCTGTGGACTTACCTAACTATGGCTACACCTTC.

This clonotype was picked up many times. Here the CDR3 DNA reads TGTGCCAGCAGCTTGGGAGTAATGACCCTCTACGAGCAGTACTTC. Its protein is CASSLGVMTLYEQYF. The genes are TRBV7-6 and TRBJ2-7; maybe TRBD2 (5 bases). This CDR3 is 15 amino acids long. Germline assignment: CDR1 SGHVS and CDR2 FNYEAQ. V gave up 3 bases and J gave up 3 bases, with 15 bases separating them. Using reference TRBV7-6 and TRBJ2-7 for the parts outside the CDR3, the full variable domain is GAGVSQSPRYKVTKRGQDVALRCDPISGHVSLYWYRQALGQGPEFLTYFNYEAQQDKSGLPNDRFSAERPEGSISTLTIQRTEQRDSAMYRCASSLGVMTLYEQYFGPGTRLTVT.

This clonotype was observed many times. V gene TRBV20-1 combines with J gene TRBJ2-5; 11 bases are shared with TRBD2. The CDR3 covers 15 residues. Trimming removed 6 bases from V and 0 bases from J; junction bases left unmatched: 6. Looked up from germline, CDR1 is DFQATT and CDR2 is SNEGSKA (reference sequence). The CDR3 coding sequence is TGCAGTGCCGCGACTAGCGGGGCGTACCAAGAGACCCAGTACTTC. Its protein product is CSAATSGAYQETQYF.

This clonotype was detected a few times. The gene calls are TRBV7-9 and TRBJ2-7, with D uncertain. V gave up 4 bases and J gave up 2 bases, with 21 bases separating them. The CDR3 length is 17 residues. Germline assignment: CDR1 SEHNR and CDR2 FQNEAQ (reference sequence). CDR3 residues: CASSSSAKTHKAYEQYF. Here the CDR3 DNA reads TGTGCCAGCAGCTCCTCCGCAAAAACCCACAAGGCCTACGAGCAGTACTTC.

As to this clonotype: The junction does not match germline at one end; this may be a read error. CDR3 DNA sequence: TGCAGTGCTAGCCTGTACAATGAGCAGATCTTC. The encoded protein is CSASLYNEQIF. The rearrangement links TRBV20-1 to TRBJ2-1; D gene ambiguous. There are 11 residues in the CDR3. Germline V gene lookup returns CDR1 DFQATT and CDR2 SNEGSKA (reference sequence).

This clonotype was counted many times. The chain employs TRBV20-1 and TRBJ2-7; no clear D. Germline CDR1 DFQATT, CDR2 SNEGSKA (reference sequence). Trimming left V 0 bases short and J 0 bases short, with 9 bases between. This CDR3 comprises 14 residues. The CDR3 DNA sequence: TGCAGTGCTAGAGATTCCGGCTTCTCCTACGAGCAGTACTTC. This translates into CSARDSGFSYEQYF.

The V gene is TRBV20-1, the J gene TRBJ2-3; the D is unclear. Germline V gene lookup returns CDR1 DFQATT and CDR2 SNEGSKA (reference sequence). The V and J ends lost 6 bases and 6 bases respectively, with 25 bases between them. There are 16 residues in the CDR3. The CDR3 reads CSASPVQQDYADTQYF. As DNA, the CDR3 is TGCAGTGCAAGTCCGGTCCAGCAAGATTACGCCGATACGCAGTATTTT.